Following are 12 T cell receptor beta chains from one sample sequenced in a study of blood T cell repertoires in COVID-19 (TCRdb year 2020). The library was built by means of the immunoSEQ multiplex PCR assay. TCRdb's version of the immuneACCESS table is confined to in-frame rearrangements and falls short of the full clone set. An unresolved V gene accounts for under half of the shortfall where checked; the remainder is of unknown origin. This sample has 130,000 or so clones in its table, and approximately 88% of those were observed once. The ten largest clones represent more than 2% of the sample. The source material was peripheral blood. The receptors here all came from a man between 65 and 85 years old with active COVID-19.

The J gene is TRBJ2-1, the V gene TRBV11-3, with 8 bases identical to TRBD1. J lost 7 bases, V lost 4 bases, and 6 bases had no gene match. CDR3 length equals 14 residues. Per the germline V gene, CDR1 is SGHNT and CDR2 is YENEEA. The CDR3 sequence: CASSSRGPENEQFF. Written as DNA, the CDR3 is TGTGCCAGCAGCTCCAGGGGGCCGGAGAATGAGCAGTTCTTC.

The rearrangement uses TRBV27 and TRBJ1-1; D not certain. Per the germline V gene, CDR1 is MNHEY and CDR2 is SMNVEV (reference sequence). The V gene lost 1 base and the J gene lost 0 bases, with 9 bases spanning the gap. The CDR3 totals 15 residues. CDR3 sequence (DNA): TGTGCCAGCAGTTTATGGAGTGGTTTGAACACTGAAGCTTTCTTT. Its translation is CASSLWSGLNTEAFF.

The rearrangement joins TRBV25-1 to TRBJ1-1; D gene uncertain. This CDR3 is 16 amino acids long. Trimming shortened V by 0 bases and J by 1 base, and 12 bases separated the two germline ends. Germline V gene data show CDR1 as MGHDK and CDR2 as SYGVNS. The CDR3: CASSEYPPGGNTEAFF. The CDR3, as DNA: TGTGCCAGCAGTGAATACCCCCCGGGAGGGAACACTGAAGCTTTCTTT.

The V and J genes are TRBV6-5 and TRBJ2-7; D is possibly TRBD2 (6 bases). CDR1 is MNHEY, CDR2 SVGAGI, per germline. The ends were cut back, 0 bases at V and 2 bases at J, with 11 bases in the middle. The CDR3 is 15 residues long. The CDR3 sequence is CASSYSQVAAYEQYF. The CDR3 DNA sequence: TGTGCCAGCAGTTACTCGCAGGTAGCGGCCTACGAGCAGTACTTC.

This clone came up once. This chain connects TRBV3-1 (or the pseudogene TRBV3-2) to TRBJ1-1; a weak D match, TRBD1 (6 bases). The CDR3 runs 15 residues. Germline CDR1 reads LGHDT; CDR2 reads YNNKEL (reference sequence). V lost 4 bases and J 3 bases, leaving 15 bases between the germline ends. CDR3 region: CASSRGGGRDTEAFF. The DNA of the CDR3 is TGTGCCAGCAGCCGGGGAGGGGGACGGGACACTGAAGCTTTCTTT.

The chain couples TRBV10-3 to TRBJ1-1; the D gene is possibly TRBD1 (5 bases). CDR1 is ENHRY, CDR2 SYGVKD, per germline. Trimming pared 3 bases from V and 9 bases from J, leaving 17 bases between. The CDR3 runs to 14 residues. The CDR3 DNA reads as TGTGCCATCAGTGAAGGTTTCCCGGCAGGGAAAGCTTTCTTT. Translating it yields CAISEGFPAGKAFF.

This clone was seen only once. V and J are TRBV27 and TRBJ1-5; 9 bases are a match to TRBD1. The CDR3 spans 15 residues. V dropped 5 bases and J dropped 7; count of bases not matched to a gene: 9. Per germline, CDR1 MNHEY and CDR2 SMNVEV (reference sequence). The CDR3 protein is CASSATGGRGQPQHF. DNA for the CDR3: TGTGCCAGCAGTGCAACAGGGGGCAGAGGGCAGCCCCAGCATTTT.

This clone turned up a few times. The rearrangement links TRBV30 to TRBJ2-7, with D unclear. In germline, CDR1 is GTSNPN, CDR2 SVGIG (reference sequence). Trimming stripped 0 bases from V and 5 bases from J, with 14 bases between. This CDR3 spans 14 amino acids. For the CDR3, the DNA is TGTGCCTGGAGTGTACTGGCCCATCAGGACGAGCAGTACTTC. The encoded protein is CAWSVLAHQDEQYF. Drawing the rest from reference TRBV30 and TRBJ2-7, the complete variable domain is SQTIHQWPATLVQPVGSPLSLECTVEGTSNPNLYWYRQAAGRGLQLLFYSVGIGQISSEVPQNLSASRPQDRQFILSSKKLLLSDSGFYLCAWSVLAHQDEQYFGPGTRLTVT.

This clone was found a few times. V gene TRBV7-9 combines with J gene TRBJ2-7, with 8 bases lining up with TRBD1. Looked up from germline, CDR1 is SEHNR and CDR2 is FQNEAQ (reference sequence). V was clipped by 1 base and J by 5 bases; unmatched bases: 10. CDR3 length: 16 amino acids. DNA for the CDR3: TGTGCCAGCAGCTTAGTTGGACAGGGTTTAAGGAACGAGCAGTACTTC. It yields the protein CASSLVGQGLRNEQYF.

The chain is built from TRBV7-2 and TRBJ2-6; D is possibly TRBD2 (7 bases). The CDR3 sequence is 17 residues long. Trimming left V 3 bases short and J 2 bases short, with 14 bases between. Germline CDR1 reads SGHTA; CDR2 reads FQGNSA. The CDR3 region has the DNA TGTGCCAGCAGCTTGGTGGGGGGGGCGCCTGGGGCCAACGTCCTGACTTTC. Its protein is CASSLVGGAPGANVLTF.

In DNA form, the CDR3 reads TGTGCCAGCAGCGGACGGGACAGGGGGCTCGAGCAGTACTTC. Its translation: CASSGRDRGLEQYF. This rearrangement joins TRBV9 to TRBJ2-7; TRBD1 matches at 12 bases. The CDR3 covers 14 residues. V shed 3 bases and J 6 bases; nucleotides not matched to a gene: 4. Germline CDR1 is SGDLS and CDR2 is YYNGEE.

The CDR3 nucleotides read TGTGCCAGTAGGAGCGTAGCGGGCAATCAGCCCCAGCATTTT. Encoded protein: CASRSVAGNQPQHF. The rearrangement uses TRBV19 and TRBJ1-5; D remains unclear. V lost 6 bases to trimming and J lost 2 bases, with 11 bases between them. Germline CDR1 and CDR2: LNHDA and SQIVND (reference sequence). CDR3 length: 14 amino acids.